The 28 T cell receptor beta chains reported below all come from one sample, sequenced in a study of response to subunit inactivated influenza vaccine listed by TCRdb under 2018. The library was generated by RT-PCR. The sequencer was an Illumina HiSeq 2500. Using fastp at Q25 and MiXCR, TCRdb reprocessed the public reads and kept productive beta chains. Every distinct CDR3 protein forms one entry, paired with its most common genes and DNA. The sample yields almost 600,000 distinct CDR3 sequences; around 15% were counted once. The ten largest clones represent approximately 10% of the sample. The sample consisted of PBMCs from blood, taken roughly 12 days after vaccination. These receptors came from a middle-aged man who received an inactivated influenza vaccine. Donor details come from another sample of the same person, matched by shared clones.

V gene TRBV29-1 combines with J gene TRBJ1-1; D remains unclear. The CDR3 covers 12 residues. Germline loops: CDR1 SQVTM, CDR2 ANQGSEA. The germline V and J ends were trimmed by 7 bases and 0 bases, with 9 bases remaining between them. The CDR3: CSADGVNTEAFF. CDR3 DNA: TGCAGCGCTGACGGGGTGAACACTGAAGCTTTCTTT.

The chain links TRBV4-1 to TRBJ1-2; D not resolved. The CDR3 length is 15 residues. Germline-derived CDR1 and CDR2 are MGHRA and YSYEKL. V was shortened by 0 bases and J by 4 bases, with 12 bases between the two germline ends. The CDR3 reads CASSQEVKGLYGYTF. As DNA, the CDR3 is TGCGCCAGCAGCCAAGAAGTTAAGGGTCTCTATGGCTACACCTTC.

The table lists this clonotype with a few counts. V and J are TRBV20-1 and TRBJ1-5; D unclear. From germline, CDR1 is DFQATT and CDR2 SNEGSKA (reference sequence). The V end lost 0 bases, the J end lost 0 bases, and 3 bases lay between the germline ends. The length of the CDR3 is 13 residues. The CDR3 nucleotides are TGCAGTGCTAGAGACATTAGCAATCAGCCCCAGCATTTT. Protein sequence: CSARDISNQPQHF.

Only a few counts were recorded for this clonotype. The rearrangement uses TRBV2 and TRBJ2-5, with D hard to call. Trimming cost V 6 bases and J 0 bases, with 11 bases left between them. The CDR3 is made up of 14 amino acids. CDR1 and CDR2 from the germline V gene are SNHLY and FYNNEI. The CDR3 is CASRSRQNQETQYF. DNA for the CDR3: TGTGCCAGCAGGAGTCGGCAGAACCAAGAGACCCAGTACTTC.

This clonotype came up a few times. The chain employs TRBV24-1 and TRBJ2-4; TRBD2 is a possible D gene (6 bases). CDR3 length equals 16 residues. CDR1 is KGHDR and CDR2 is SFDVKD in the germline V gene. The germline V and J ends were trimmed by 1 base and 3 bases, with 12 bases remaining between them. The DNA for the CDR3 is TGTGCCACCAGTGATTTACCCGTCGGGAGCAAAAACATTCAGTACTTC. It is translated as CATSDLPVGSKNIQYF.

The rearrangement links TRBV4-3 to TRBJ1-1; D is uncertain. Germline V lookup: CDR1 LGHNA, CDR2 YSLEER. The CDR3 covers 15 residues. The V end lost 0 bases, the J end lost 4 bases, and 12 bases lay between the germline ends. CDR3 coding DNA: TGCGCCAGCAGCCAAGATGTGGGTTCGGGCACTGAAGCTTTCTTT. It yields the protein CASSQDVGSGTEAFF.

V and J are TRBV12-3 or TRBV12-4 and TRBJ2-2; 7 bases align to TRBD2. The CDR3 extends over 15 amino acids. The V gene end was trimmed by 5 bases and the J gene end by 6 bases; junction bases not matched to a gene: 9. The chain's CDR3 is CASSAASGGAGELFF. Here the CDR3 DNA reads TGTGCCAGCAGTGCCGCTAGCGGAGGGGCCGGGGAGCTGTTTTTT.

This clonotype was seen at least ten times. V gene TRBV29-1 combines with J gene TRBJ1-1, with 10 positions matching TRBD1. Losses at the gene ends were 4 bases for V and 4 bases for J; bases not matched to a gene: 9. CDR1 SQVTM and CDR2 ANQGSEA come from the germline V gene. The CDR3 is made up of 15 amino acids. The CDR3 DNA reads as TGCAGCGTTGGGGGGACAGGGGCGGGTATCACTGAAGCTTTCTTT. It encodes CSVGGTGAGITEAFF. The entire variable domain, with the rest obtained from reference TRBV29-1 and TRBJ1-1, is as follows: SAVISQKPSRDICQRGTSLTIQCQVDSQVTMMFWYRQQPGQSLTLIATANQGSEATYESGFVIDKFPISRPNLTFSTLTVSNMSPEDSSIYLCSVGGTGAGITEAFFGQGTRLTVV.

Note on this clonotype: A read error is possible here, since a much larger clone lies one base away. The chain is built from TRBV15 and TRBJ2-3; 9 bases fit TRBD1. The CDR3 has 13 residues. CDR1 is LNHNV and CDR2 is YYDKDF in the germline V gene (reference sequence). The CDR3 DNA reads TGTGCCGTAGGGGACAGGGCCCCAGATACGGAGTATTTT. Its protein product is CAVGDRAPDTEYF. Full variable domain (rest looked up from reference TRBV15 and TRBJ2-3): DAMVIQNPRYQVTQFGKPVTLSCSQTLNHNVMYWYQQKSSQAPKLLFHYYDKDFNNEADTPDNFQSRRPNTSFCFLDIRSPGLGDTAMYLCAVGDRAPDTEYFGPGTRLTVL.

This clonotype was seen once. CDR3 nucleotides: TGCGCCAGCAGCCAAGAGCTTACACAGCTCTATGGCTACACCTTC. Translated, it gives CASSQELTQLYGYTF. This chain joins TRBV4-1 and TRBJ1-2; D remains ambiguous. Trimming removed 0 bases at V and 4 bases at J, with 12 bases between. Germline-derived CDR1 and CDR2 are MGHRA and YSYEKL. The CDR3 is 15 amino acids.

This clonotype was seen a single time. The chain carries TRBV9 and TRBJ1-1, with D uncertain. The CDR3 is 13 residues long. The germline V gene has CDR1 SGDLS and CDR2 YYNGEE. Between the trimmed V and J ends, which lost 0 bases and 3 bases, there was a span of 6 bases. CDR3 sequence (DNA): TGTGCCAGCAGCGTAGACCAGGACACTGAAGCTTTCTTT. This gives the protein CASSVDQDTEAFF.

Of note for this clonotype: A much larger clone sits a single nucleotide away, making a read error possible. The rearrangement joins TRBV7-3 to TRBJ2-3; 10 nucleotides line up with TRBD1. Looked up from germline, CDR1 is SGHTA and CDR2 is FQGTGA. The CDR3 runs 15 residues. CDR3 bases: TGTACCAGCAGCAAGACAGGGGGCGGCACAGATACGCAGTATTTT. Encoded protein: CTSSKTGGGTDTQYF.

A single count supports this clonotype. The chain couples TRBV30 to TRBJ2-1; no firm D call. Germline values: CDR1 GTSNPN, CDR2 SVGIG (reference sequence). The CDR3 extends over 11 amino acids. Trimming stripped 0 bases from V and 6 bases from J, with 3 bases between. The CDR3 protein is CAWSVRNEQFF. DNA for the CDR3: TGTGCCTGGAGTGTACGCAATGAGCAGTTCTTC.

In DNA form, the CDR3 reads TGTGCCAGCAGTGAGGGTGGGGGAAACACCATATATTTT. It is translated as CASSEGGGNTIYF. J is TRBJ1-3 and V is TRBV25-1; D ambiguous. Germline V lookup: CDR1 MGHDK, CDR2 SYGVNS. The germline V and J ends were trimmed by 3 bases and 4 bases, with 7 bases remaining between them. The CDR3 covers 13 residues.

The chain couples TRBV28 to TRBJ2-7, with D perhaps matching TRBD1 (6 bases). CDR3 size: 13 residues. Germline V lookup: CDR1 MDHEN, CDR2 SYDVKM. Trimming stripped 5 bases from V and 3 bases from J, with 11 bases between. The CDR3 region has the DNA TGTGCCAGCAGTGTCCACAGGGTCTACGAGCAGTACTTC. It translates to CASSVHRVYEQYF.

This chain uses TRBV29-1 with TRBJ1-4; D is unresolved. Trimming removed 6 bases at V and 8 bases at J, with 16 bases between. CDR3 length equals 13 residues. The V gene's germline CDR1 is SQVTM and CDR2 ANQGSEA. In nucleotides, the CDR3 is TGCAGCGTCGCCCCGGGCCCTCGGGAAAAACTGTTTTTT. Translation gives CSVAPGPREKLFF. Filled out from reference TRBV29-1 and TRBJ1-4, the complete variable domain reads SAVISQKPSRDICQRGTSLTIQCQVDSQVTMMFWYRQQPGQSLTLIATANQGSEATYESGFVIDKFPISRPNLTFSTLTVSNMSPEDSSIYLCSVAPGPREKLFFGSGTQLSVL.

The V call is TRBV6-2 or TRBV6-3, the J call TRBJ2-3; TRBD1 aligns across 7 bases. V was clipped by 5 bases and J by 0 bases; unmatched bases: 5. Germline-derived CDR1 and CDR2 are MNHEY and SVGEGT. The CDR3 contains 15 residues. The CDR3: CASSDWDSSTDTQYF. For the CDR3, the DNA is TGTGCCAGCAGTGATTGGGACAGTAGCACAGATACGCAGTATTTT.

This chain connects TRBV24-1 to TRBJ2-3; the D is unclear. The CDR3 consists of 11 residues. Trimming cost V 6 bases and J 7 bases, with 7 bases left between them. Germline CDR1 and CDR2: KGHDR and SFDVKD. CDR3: CATSLMNTQYF. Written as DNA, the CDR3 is TGTGCCACCAGTCTCATGAATACGCAGTATTTT.

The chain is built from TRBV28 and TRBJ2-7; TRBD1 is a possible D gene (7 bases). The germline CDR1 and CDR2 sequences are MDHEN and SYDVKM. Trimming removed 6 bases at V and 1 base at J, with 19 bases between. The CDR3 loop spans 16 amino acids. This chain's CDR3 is CASRPTRGQPSYEQYF. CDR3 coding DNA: TGTGCCAGCAGACCTACGCGGGGACAGCCTTCCTACGAGCAGTACTTC.

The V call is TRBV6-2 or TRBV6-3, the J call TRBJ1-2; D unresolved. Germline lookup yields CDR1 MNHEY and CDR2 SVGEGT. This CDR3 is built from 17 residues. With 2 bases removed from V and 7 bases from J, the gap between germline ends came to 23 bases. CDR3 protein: CASSYPRGRAYLFGYTF. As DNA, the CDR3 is TGTGCCAGCAGTTACCCCCGCGGGAGGGCGTACCTCTTTGGCTACACCTTC.

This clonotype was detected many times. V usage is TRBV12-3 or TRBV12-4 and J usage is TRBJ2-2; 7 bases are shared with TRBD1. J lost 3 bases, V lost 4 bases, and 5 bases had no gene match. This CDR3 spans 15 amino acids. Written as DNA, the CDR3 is TGTGCCAGCAGTTGGACAGGAGCCGACACCGGGGAGCTGTTTTTT. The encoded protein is CASSWTGADTGELFF.

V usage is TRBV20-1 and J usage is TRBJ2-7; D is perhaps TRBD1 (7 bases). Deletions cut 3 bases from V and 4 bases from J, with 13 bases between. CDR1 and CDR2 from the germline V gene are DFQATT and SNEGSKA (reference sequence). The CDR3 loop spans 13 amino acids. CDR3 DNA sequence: TGCAGTGCTAGTGGAGGGGGCGCTTACGAGCAGTACTTC. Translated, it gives CSASGGGAYEQYF.

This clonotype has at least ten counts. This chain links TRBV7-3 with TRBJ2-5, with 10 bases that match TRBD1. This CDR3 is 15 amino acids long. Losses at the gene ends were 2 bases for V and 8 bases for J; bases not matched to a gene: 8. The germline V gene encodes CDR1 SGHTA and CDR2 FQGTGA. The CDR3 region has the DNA TGTGCCAGCAGCTTAGAGGGACAGGGGAAGAGAACCCAGTACTTC. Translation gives CASSLEGQGKRTQYF.

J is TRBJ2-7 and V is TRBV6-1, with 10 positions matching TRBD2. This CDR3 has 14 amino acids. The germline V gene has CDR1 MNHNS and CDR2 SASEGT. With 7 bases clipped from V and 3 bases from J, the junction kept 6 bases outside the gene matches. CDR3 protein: CASTFLAGVYEQYF. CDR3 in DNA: TGTGCCAGCACCTTTCTAGCGGGAGTCTACGAGCAGTACTTC.

CDR3 region: CASSFAAQVYNEQFF. The CDR3 region has the DNA TGTGCCAGCAGCTTCGCAGCTCAGGTCTACAATGAGCAGTTCTTC. The rearrangement links TRBV3-1 to TRBJ2-1; D not certain. The V end was cut by 5 bases, the J end by 3 bases, with 14 bases between. Germline V gene data show CDR1 as LGHDT and CDR2 as YNNKEL (reference sequence). The CDR3 is made up of 15 amino acids.

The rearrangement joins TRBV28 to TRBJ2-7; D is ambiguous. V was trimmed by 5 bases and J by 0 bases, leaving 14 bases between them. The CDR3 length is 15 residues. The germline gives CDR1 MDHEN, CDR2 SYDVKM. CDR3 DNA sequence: TGTGCCAGCAGTGCCCAGCTAATCGGCTCCTACGAGCAGTACTTC. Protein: CASSAQLIGSYEQYF.

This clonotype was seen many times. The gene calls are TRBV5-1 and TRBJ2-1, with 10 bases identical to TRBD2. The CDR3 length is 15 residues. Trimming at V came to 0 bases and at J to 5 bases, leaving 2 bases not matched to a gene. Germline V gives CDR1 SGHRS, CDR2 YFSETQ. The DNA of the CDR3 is TGCGCCAGCAGCTTGGAAGGACTAGCGGACAATGAGCAGTTCTTC. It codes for CASSLEGLADNEQFF.

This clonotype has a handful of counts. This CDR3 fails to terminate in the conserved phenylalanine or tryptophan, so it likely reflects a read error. The CDR3 DNA sequence: TGCAGTGCTAGAGAACCCGGGGCCCTTGGGACAATATCACCCCTCCACCTT. It yields the protein CSAREPGALGTISPLHL. V and J are TRBV20-1 and TRBJ1-6; possible D gene TRBD1, 6 bases. The CDR3 loop spans 17 amino acids. The germline V gene has CDR1 DFQATT and CDR2 SNEGSKA (reference sequence). Trimming cost V 0 bases and J 10 bases, with 22 bases left between them.